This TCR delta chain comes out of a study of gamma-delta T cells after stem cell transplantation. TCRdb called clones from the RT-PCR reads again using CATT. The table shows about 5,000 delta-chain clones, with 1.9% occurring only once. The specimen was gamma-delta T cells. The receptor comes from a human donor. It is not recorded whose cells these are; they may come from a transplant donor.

CDR3 amino acids: CACDTVGRDTRTDKLIF. The CDR3 region has the DNA TGTGCCTGTGACACCGTCGGGCGGGATACAAGGACCGATAAACTCATCTTT. The rearrangement joins TRDV2 to TRDJ1, with TRDD3 matching 7 bases. J lost 2 bases, V lost 0 bases, and 11 bases had no gene match. CDR3 length: 17 residues. The V gene's germline CDR1 is GEAIGNYY and CDR2 EKD.